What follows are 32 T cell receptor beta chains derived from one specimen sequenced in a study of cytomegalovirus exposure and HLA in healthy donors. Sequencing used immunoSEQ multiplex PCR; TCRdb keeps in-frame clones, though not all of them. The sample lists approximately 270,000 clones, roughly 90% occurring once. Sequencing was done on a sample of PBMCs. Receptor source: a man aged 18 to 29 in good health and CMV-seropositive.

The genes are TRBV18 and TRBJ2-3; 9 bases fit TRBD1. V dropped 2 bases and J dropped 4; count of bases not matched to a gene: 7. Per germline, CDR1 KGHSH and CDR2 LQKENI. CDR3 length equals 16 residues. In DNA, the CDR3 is TGTGCCAGCTCACCATGGGCGGACAGGGGAGCAGATACGCAGTATTTT. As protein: CASSPWADRGADTQYF.

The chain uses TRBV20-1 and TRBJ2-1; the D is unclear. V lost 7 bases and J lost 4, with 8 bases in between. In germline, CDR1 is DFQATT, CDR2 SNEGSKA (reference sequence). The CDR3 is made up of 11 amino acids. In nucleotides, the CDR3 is TGCAGTGGTGTAGCTTACAATGAGCAGTTCTTC. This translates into CSGVAYNEQFF.

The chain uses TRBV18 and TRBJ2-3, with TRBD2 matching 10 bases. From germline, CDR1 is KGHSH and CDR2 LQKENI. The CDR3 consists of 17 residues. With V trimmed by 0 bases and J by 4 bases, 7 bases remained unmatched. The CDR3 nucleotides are TGTGCCAGCTCACCACCAACTCTAGCGGGAGCGGCAGATACGCAGTATTTT. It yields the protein CASSPPTLAGAADTQYF.

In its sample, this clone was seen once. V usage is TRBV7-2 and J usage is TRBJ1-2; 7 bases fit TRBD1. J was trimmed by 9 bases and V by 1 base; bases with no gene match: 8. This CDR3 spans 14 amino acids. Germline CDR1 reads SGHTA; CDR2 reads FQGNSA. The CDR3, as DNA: TGTGCCAGCAGCTTAGAACCCCTACAGGGGAGCTACACCTTC. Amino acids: CASSLEPLQGSYTF.

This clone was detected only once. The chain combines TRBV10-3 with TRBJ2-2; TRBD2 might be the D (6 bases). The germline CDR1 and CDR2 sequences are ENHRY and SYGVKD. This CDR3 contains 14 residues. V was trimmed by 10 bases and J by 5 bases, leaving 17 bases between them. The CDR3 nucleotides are TGTGCCACCCTCAGGGAGGTTCAAACCGGGGAGCTGTTTTTT. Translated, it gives CATLREVQTGELFF.

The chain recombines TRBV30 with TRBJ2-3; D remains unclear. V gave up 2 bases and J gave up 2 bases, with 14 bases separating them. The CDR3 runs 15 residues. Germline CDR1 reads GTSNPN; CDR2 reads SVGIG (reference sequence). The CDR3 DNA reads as TGTGCCTGGAGTCATGGAACCGGAGACACAGATACGCAGTATTTT. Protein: CAWSHGTGDTDTQYF.

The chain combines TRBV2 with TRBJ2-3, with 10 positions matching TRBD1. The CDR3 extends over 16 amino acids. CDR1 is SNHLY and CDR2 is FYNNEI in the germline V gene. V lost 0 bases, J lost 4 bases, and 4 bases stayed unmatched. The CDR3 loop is CASSEALGQGSDTQYF. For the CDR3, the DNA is TGTGCCAGCAGTGAAGCGCTGGGACAGGGGTCAGATACGCAGTATTTT.

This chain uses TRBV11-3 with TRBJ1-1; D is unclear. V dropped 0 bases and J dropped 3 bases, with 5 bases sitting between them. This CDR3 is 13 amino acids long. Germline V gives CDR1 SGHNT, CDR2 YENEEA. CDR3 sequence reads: CASSLEADTEAFF. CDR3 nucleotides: TGTGCCAGCAGCTTAGAGGCAGACACTGAAGCTTTCTTT.

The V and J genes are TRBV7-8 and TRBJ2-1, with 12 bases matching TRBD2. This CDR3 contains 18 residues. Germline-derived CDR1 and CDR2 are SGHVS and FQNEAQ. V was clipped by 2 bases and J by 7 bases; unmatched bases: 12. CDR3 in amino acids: CASSLPTTTSGRINEQFF. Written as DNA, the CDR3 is TGTGCCAGCAGCTTACCCACGACGACTAGCGGGAGAATTAATGAGCAGTTCTTC.

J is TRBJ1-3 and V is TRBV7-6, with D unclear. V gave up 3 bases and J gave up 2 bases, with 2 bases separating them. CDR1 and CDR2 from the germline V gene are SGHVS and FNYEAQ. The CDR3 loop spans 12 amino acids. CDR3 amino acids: CASSLTGNTIYF. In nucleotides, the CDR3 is TGTGCCAGCAGCTTGACTGGAAACACCATATATTTT.

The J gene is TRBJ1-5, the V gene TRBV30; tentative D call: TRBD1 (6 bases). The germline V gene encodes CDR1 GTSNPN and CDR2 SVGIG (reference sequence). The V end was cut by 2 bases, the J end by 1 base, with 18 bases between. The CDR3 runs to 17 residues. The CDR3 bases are TGTGCCTGGAGTACGAGGGGGGGGCTGACAAGCAATCAGCCCCAGCATTTT. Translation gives CAWSTRGGLTSNQPQHF. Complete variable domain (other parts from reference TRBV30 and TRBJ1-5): SQTIHQWPATLVQPVGSPLSLECTVEGTSNPNLYWYRQAAGRGLQLLFYSVGIGQISSEVPQNLSASRPQDRQFILSSKKLLLSDSGFYLCAWSTRGGLTSNQPQHFGDGTRLSIL.

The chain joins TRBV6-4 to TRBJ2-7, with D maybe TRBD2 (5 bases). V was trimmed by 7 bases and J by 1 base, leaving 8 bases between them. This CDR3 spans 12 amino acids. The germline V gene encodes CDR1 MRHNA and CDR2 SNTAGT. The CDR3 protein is CASISGSYEQYF. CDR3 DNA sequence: TGTGCCAGCATCTCGGGATCCTACGAGCAGTACTTC.

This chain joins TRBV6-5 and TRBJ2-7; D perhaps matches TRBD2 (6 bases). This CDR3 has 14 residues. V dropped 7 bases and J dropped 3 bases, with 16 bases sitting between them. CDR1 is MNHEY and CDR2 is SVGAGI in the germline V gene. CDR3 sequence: CASKGGTGIYEQYF. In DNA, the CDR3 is TGTGCCAGCAAGGGCGGGACTGGCATCTACGAGCAGTACTTC.

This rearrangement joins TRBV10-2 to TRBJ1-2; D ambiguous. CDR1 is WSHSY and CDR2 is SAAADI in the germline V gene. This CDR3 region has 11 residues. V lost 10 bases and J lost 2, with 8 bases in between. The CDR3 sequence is CATRYNYGYTF. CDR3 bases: TGCGCCACCAGGTACAACTATGGCTACACCTTC.

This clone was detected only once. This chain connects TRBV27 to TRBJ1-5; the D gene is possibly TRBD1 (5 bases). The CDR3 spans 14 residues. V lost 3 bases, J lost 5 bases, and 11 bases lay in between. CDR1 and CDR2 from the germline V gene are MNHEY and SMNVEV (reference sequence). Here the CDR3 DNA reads TGTGCCAGCAGTTTCATGGGACTGGATCAGCCCCAGCATTTT. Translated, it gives CASSFMGLDQPQHF.

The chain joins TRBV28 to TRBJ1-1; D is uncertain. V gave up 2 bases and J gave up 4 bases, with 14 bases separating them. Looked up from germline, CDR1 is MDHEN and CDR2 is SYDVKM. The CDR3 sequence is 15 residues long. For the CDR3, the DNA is TGTGCCAGCAGTTTAATTGAGGGTTGGAGCACTGAAGCTTTCTTT. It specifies CASSLIEGWSTEAFF.

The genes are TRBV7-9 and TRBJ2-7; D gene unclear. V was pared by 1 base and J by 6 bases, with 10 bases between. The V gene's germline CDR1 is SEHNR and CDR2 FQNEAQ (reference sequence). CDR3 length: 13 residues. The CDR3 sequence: CASSLESPGEQYF. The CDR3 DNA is TGTGCCAGCAGCTTAGAATCCCCGGGCGAGCAGTACTTC. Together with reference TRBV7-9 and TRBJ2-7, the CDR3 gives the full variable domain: DTGVSQNPRHKITKRGQNVTFRCDPISEHNRLYWYRQTLGQGPEFLTYFQNEAQLEKSRLLSDRFSAERPKGSFSTLEIQRTEQGDSAMYLCASSLESPGEQYFGPGTRLTVT.

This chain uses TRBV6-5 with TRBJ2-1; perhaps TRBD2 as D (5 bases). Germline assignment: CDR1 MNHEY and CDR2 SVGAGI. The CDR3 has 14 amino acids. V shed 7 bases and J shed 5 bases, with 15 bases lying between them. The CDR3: CASTQLGSNNEQFF. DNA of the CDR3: TGTGCCAGCACTCAGCTAGGGAGCAACAATGAGCAGTTCTTC.

This chain's CDR3 is CASSYKNPGPGVGNEQFF. CDR3 in DNA: TGTGCCAGCAGTTACAAAAACCCGGGACCCGGGGTCGGCAATGAGCAGTTCTTC. The V call is TRBV27, the J call TRBJ2-1, with D possibly being TRBD1 or TRBD2 (5 bases each). The CDR3 contains 18 residues. The germline V gene encodes CDR1 MNHEY and CDR2 SMNVEV (reference sequence). The germline V and J ends were trimmed by 4 bases and 6 bases, with 25 bases remaining between them.

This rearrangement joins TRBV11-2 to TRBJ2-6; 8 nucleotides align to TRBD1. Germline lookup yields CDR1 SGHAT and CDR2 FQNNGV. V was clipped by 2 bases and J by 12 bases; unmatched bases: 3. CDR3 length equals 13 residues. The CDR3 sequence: CASSLPGGVVLTF. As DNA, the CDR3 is TGTGCCAGCAGCTTACCAGGGGGCGTCGTCCTGACTTTC.

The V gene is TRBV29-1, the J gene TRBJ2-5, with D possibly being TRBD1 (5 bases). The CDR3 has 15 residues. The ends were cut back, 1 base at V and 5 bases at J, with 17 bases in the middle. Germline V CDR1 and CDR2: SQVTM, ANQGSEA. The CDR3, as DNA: TGCAGCGTTGAAGTGCCAGGGTCGGATTGGGAGACCCAGTACTTC. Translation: CSVEVPGSDWETQYF.

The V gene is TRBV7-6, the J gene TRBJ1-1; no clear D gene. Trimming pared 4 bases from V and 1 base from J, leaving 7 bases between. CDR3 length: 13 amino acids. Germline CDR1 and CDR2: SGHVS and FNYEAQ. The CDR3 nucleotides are TGTGCCAGCAGCTCGAAAAGGAACACTGAAGCTTTCTTT. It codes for CASSSKRNTEAFF.

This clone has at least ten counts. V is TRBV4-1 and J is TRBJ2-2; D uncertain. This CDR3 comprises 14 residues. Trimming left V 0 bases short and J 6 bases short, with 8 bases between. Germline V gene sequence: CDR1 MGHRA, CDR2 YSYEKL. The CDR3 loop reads CASSQEVWSGELFF. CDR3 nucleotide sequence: TGCGCCAGCAGCCAAGAAGTCTGGTCCGGGGAGCTGTTTTTT.

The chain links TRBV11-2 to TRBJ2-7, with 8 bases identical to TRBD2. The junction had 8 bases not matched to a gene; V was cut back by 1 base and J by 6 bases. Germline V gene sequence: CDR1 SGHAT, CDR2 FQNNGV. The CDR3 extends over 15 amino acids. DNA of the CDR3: TGTGCCAGCAGCTTAGGGGTCCAGCGGGAGTCCGAGCAGTACTTC. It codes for CASSLGVQRESEQYF.

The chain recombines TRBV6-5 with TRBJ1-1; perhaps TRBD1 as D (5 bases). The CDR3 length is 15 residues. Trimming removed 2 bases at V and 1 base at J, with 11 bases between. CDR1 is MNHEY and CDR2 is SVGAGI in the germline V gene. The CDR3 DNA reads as TGTGCCAGCAGTTACACGGGGACGGGGAACACTGAAGCTTTCTTT. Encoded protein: CASSYTGTGNTEAFF.

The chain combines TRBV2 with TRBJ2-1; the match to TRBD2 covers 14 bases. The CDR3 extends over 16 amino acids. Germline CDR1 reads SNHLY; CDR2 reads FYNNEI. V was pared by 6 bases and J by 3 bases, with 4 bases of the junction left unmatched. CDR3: CASRGTSGRDYNEQFF. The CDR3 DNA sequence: TGTGCCAGCAGGGGGACTAGCGGGAGAGACTACAATGAGCAGTTCTTC.

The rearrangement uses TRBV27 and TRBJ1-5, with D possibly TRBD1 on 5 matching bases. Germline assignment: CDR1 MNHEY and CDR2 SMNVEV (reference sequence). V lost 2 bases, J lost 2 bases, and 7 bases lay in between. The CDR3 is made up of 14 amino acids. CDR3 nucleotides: TGTGCCAGCAGTTTACGGGACGGCAATCAGCCCCAGCATTTT. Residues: CASSLRDGNQPQHF.

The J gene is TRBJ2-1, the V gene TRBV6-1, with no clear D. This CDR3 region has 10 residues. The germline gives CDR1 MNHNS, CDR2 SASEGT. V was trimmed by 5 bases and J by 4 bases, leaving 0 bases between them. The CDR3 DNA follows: TGTGCCAGCAGTTACAATGAGCAGTTCTTC. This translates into CASSYNEQFF.

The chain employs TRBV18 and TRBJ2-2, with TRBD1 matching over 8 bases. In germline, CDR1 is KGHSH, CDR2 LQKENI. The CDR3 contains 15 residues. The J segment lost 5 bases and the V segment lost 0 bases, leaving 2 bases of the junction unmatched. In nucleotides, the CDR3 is TGTGCCAGCTCACCACCATGGGACAGGACCGGGGAGCTGTTTTTT. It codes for CASSPPWDRTGELFF.

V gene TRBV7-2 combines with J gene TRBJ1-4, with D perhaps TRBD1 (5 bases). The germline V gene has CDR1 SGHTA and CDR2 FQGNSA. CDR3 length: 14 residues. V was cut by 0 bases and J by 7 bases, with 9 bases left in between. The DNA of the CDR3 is TGTGCCAGCAGCTTAGCGGGGCAGGGTGAAAAACTGTTTTTT. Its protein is CASSLAGQGEKLFF.

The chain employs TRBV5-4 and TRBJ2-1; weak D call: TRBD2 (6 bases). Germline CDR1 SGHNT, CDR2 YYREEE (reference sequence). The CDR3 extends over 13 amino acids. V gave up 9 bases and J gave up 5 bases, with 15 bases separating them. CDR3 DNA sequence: TGTGCCACCCTACGGGAGTTGGACAATGAGCAGTTCTTC. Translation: CATLRELDNEQFF.

The CDR3 DNA reads TGTGCCAGCAGTGAGTTACGCCCGCCCCAGCATTTT. Protein sequence: CASSELRPPQHF. V gene TRBV6-1 combines with J gene TRBJ1-5; D remains ambiguous. CDR1 and CDR2 from the germline V gene are MNHNS and SASEGT. Deletions cut 3 bases from V and 9 bases from J, with 9 bases between. The CDR3 runs to 12 residues.